This T cell receptor (beta chain) emerged from a study of patients and donors after allogeneic stem cell transplantation. TCRdb reanalysed the RT-PCR reads using MiXCR and keeps one entry per CDR3 protein. This repertoire shows tens of thousands of distinct CDR3 sequences, approximately 5.2% found once; its top ten account for 2.6%. CDR1 SGHTA and CDR2 FQGTGA come from the germline V gene. The CDR3 is 13 residues long. Trimming stripped 5 bases from V and 4 bases from J, with 11 bases between. This clonotype was seen repeatedly, ten times or more. The receptor was isolated from a human donor who was either an allogeneic HSCT recipient or a stem cell or donor lymphocyte infusion donor (not recorded which). It is not recorded whose cells these are; they may come from a transplant donor. The gene calls are TRBV7-3 and TRBJ1-1; unclear D gene. Source material: blood, either unsorted or a sorted T cell fraction (not recorded which). DNA for the CDR3: TGTGCCAGCAGCGCTAGTATGGGCACTGAAGCTTTCTTT. Protein: CASSASMGTEAFF.